One and the same sample provided the 25 T cell receptor beta chains below, sequenced in a study of blood T cells in healthy people across ages. With a J-beta primer mix and a sample-barcoded 5' primer, a second PCR ran about 7 to 12 cycles. One entry per CDR3 protein, called by TCRdb with MiXCR from the 5' RACE reads. The data contain about 640,000 distinct CDR3 sequences, roughly 53% of them singletons. Sample: blood. The receptor set was obtained from a man aged 60 to 75 in good health.

This clonotype showed up just a few times. The chain employs TRBV5-1 and TRBJ2-3; 8 nucleotides align to TRBD2. Losses at the gene ends were 4 bases for V and 0 bases for J; bases not matched to a gene: 7. This CDR3 has 16 amino acids. The V gene's germline CDR1 is SGHRS and CDR2 YFSETQ. This CDR3 reads CASSLASSGSTDTQYF. CDR3 sequence (DNA): TGCGCCAGCAGCCTCGCCTCTAGCGGGAGCACAGATACGCAGTATTTT.

The genes are TRBV5-1 and TRBJ2-5, with TRBD2 as a possible D gene (5 bases). Trimming removed 3 bases at V and 2 bases at J, with 11 bases between. The germline V gene encodes CDR1 SGHRS and CDR2 YFSETQ. This CDR3 comprises 14 residues. The CDR3 loop reads CASSSSRGQETQYF. The CDR3 bases are TGCGCCAGCAGCTCCAGTAGAGGGCAAGAGACCCAGTACTTC.

This clonotype was seen a handful of times. The genes are TRBV7-9 and TRBJ2-5; 12 bases agree with TRBD2. The trim removed 0 bases at V and 1 base at J, leaving 3 bases unmatched. Germline CDR1 and CDR2: SEHNR and FQNEAQ (reference sequence). The CDR3 length is 17 residues. Here the CDR3 DNA reads TGTGCCAGCAGCTTAGCGCTGACTAGCGGGGGCCAAGAGACCCAGTACTTC. This codes for CASSLALTSGGQETQYF.

The chain recombines TRBV6-2 or TRBV6-3 with TRBJ2-3; D call uncertain. This CDR3 spans 14 amino acids. The V end was cut by 6 bases, the J end by 0 bases, with 10 bases between. CDR1 and CDR2 (germline): MNHEY, SVGEGT. CDR3 coding DNA: TGTGCCAGCAGGAGTTCTCTTAGCACAGATACGCAGTATTTT. Translation gives CASRSSLSTDTQYF.

This chain uses TRBV5-8 with TRBJ1-1; TRBD1 matches at 10 bases. The germline V gene has CDR1 SGHTS and CDR2 YDEGEE. J gave up 5 bases and V 4 bases, and 2 bases lay outside the gene matches. The CDR3 consists of 13 residues. The CDR3 loop is CASSGDRGTEAFF. DNA of the CDR3: TGTGCCAGCAGCGGGGACAGGGGAACTGAAGCTTTCTTT. Full variable domain (missing parts from reference TRBV5-8 and TRBJ1-1): EAGVTQSPTHLIKTRGQQATLRCSPISGHTSVYWYQQALGLGLQFLLWYDEGEERNRGNFPPRFSGRQFPNYSSELNVNALELEDSALYLCASSGDRGTEAFFGQGTRLTVV.

The table lists this clonotype with many counts. Germline is not matched at one junction end, which may reflect a read error. The chain is built from TRBV7-9 and TRBJ2-5; the D is unclear. The CDR3 runs to 12 residues. CDR1 and CDR2 from the germline V gene are SEHNR and FQNEAQ (reference sequence). CDR3 DNA: TGCGCCAGCAGCTTGACCCAAGAGACCCAGTACTTC. It codes for CASSLTQETQYF.

The rearrangement links TRBV5-1 to TRBJ2-7, with D perhaps assigned TRBD1 or TRBD2 (5 bases each). The germline gives CDR1 SGHRS, CDR2 YFSETQ. The CDR3 spans 15 residues. V was cut by 5 bases and J by 0 bases, with 15 bases left in between. CDR3 coding DNA: TGCGCCAGCAGACCGGCGTGGGACGGCTCCTACGAGCAGTACTTC. Protein sequence: CASRPAWDGSYEQYF.

This clonotype was counted only a few times. The chain links TRBV7-9 to TRBJ2-5; D might be TRBD2 (6 bases). CDR1 is SEHNR and CDR2 is FQNEAQ in the germline V gene (reference sequence). This CDR3 is 15 amino acids long. The V gene lost 3 bases and the J gene lost 4 bases, with 15 bases spanning the gap. The CDR3 nucleotides are TGTGCCAGCAGCTTCTCTACGAGTAGCGGAGAGACCCAGTACTTC. Translating gives CASSFSTSSGETQYF.

The rearrangement links TRBV10-3 to TRBJ1-1; 9 nucleotides agree with TRBD1. J gave up 7 bases and V 3 bases, and 9 bases lay outside the gene matches. The CDR3 spans 15 residues. Germline V lookup: CDR1 ENHRY, CDR2 SYGVKD. The CDR3 DNA reads as TGTGCCATCAGTGATCCGGACAGGGGAAAAGGTGAAGCTTTCTTT. Amino acids: CAISDPDRGKGEAFF.

This rearrangement joins TRBV28 to TRBJ2-3; D assignment may be TRBD1 or TRBD2 (5 bases each). V lost 5 bases to trimming and J lost 4 bases, with 19 bases between them. The CDR3 consists of 16 residues. The germline V gene has CDR1 MDHEN and CDR2 SYDVKM. CDR3 nucleotide sequence: TGTGCCAGCAGTGAACCGGGGCCCTCGGTTCCAGATACGCAGTATTTT. Protein: CASSEPGPSVPDTQYF.

The chain employs TRBV7-8 and TRBJ2-2; D remains unclear. The CDR3 runs to 14 residues. The germline V gene encodes CDR1 SGHVS and CDR2 FQNEAQ. V was trimmed by 5 bases and J by 9 bases, leaving 16 bases between them. CDR3 bases: TGTGCCAGCAGCCTCCGTGGTGGGGTGCGGGAGCTGTTTTTT. Its translation: CASSLRGGVRELFF.

The chain recombines TRBV6-2 or TRBV6-3 with TRBJ2-6; unclear D gene. Germline V CDR1 and CDR2: MNHEY, SVGEGT. This CDR3 has 19 residues. The V gene lost 5 bases and the J gene lost 0 bases, with 20 bases spanning the gap. This CDR3 is CASSMPGRSINSGANVLTF. The CDR3, as DNA: TGTGCCAGCAGTATGCCTGGGCGTTCGATAAACTCTGGGGCCAACGTCCTGACTTTC.

This clonotype was observed at least ten times. The rearrangement links TRBV24-1 to TRBJ2-1, with 13 bases aligning to TRBD2. The junction had 0 bases not matched to a gene; V was cut back by 4 bases and J by 4 bases. CDR1 is KGHDR, CDR2 SFDVKD, per germline. This CDR3 spans 15 amino acids. The CDR3 spells CATSEGLAGYNEQFF. In nucleotides, the CDR3 is TGTGCCACCAGTGAGGGACTAGCGGGGTACAATGAGCAGTTCTTC.

V gene TRBV7-2 combines with J gene TRBJ2-1; 9 bases align to TRBD2. CDR3 length: 15 amino acids. V was pared by 2 bases and J by 4 bases, with 3 bases of the junction left unmatched. CDR1 SGHTA and CDR2 FQGNSA come from the germline V gene. CDR3 bases: TGTGCCAGCAGCTTAAAAGCGGGGGGTTACAATGAGCAGTTCTTC. It yields the protein CASSLKAGGYNEQFF.

The chain combines TRBV29-1 with TRBJ1-2, with TRBD1 as a possible D gene (6 bases). This CDR3 is built from 14 residues. In germline, CDR1 is SQVTM, CDR2 ANQGSEA. The ends were cut back, 1 base at V and 8 bases at J, with 17 bases in the middle. The DNA for the CDR3 is TGCAGCGTTGAAGTGGGCCCGGGGGGCCGGGGCTACACCTTC. Its translation is CSVEVGPGGRGYTF.

V usage is TRBV24-1 and J usage is TRBJ2-4; possible D gene TRBD2, 6 bases. CDR3 size: 15 residues. V was cut by 5 bases and J by 1 base, with 11 bases left in between. Germline values: CDR1 KGHDR, CDR2 SFDVKD. CDR3 protein: CATSGTGEAKNIQYF. As DNA, the CDR3 is TGTGCCACCAGTGGGACGGGAGAGGCCAAAAACATTCAGTACTTC.

This clonotype has just a few counts. The chain employs TRBV6-1 and TRBJ1-2; TRBD1 might be the D (5 bases). V was shortened by 8 bases and J by 0 bases, with 10 bases between the two germline ends. The germline CDR1 and CDR2 sequences are MNHNS and SASEGT. The CDR3 is 13 residues long. This CDR3 reads CASAQGPNYGYTF. The CDR3 DNA reads as TGTGCCAGCGCCCAGGGACCTAACTATGGCTACACCTTC.

This clonotype was seen a single time. The chain couples TRBV6-1 to TRBJ1-4, with D possibly being TRBD1 (6 bases). V was cut by 1 base and J by 7 bases, with 16 bases left in between. The CDR3 runs to 16 residues. The V gene's germline CDR1 is MNHNS and CDR2 SASEGT. The DNA for the CDR3 is TGTGCCAGCAGTGAAGAAGGAGGCAGGGGACGTGAAAAACTGTTTTTT. Protein product: CASSEEGGRGREKLFF.

This clonotype occurred a few times. Here the CDR3 reads CASSRQGAPRETQYF. As DNA, the CDR3 is TGTGCCAGCAGCAGACAGGGGGCGCCTAGAGAGACCCAGTACTTC. The J gene is TRBJ2-5, the V gene TRBV21-1; the D call TRBD1 from the table was never checked on the DNA. TRBV21-1 is listed as a pseudogene. CDR3 size: 15 residues.

As concerns this clonotype: A clone one base away is much larger, so this may be a read error. The CDR3 here is CSVASVNNEQFF. As DNA, the CDR3 is TGCAGCGTTGCTTCAGTGAACAATGAGCAGTTCTTC. V is TRBV29-1 and J is TRBJ2-1; no definite D call. CDR3 length equals 12 residues. Trimming took 4 bases from V and 5 from J, leaving 9 bases between them. Germline CDR1 is SQVTM and CDR2 is ANQGSEA.

This clonotype was counted a few times. This rearrangement joins TRBV7-7 to TRBJ2-4, with 10 bases fitting TRBD2. The end of the DNA is better explained by TRBJ2-7, so the J call may be wrong. The CDR3 has 15 residues. From germline, CDR1 is SSHAT and CDR2 FNYEAQ (reference sequence). Here the CDR3 DNA reads TGTGCCAGCAGCCCCGGACTAGCGGCCTTCTACGAGCAGTACTTC. This translates into CASSPGLAAFYEQYF.

J is TRBJ1-4 and V is TRBV5-4; no reliable D call. This CDR3 comprises 16 residues. The V and J ends lost 4 bases and 1 base respectively, with 14 bases between them. Germline V CDR1 and CDR2: SGHNT, YYREEE (reference sequence). CDR3 amino acids: CASSALPGLTNEKLFF. The CDR3 nucleotides are TGTGCCAGCAGCGCCCTTCCGGGCCTAACTAATGAAAAACTGTTTTTT.

This chain links TRBV21-1 with TRBJ1-5; TRBD1 is the table's D call, not checked against the DNA. TRBV21-1 is described as a pseudogene. This CDR3 comprises 17 residues. The CDR3 bases are TGTGCCAGCAGCACCCCCCTATTTAAAGATAGCAATCAGCCCCAGCATTTT. Its protein is CASSTPLFKDSNQPQHF.

The gene calls are TRBV5-1 and TRBJ2-1; 11 bases agree with TRBD2. Germline lookup yields CDR1 SGHRS and CDR2 YFSETQ. The CDR3 is 15 amino acids. J lost 7 bases, V lost 4 bases, and 7 bases had no gene match. CDR3 in DNA: TGCGCCAGCAGCGTCCTAGCGGGGGGTGGGAATGAGCAGTTCTTC. Encoded protein: CASSVLAGGGNEQFF.

In this sample, this clonotype turned up a few times. The chain uses TRBV12-3 or TRBV12-4 and TRBJ2-5; 12 nucleotides agree with TRBD2. Trimming cost V 6 bases and J 7 bases; bases outside gene matches: 6. The CDR3 is 14 residues long. This CDR3 is CASSRLAGEGTQYF. The CDR3 nucleotides read TGTGCCAGCAGCCGACTAGCGGGGGAAGGGACCCAGTACTTC.